Each of the 9 T cell receptor gamma chains below was sequenced from the same sample in a study of γδ T cells in repeated Plasmodium falciparum infection. Vgamma9/Vdelta2+ and Vdelta2-negative gammadelta T cells were flow-sorted from PBMC for bulk sequencing. TCRdb processed the multiplex PCR reads again with the CATT caller. The repertoire holds more than 20,000 gamma-chain clones, with under 3% as singletons. Sequenced: gamma-delta T cells from blood. Receptors originate from a pool of human donors (malaria-infected and uninfected, not separated).

In this sample, this clone turned up a few times. The TCRdb record carries a much larger clone's protein, which differs from this DNA's translation at residue 12; a read error is the likely cause, and the protein listed here is the DNA translation. The chain recombines TRGV9 with TRGJP. No J segment appears in TCRdb, so it was assigned here by matching the sequence to germline. The CDR3 is 17 amino acids. Germline V gene data show CDR1 as GITISATS and CDR2 as ISYDGTV (reference sequence). CDR3 residues: CALWVLLQELGRKIKVF. In DNA, the CDR3 is TGTGCCTTGTGGGTACTCCTCCAAGAGTTGGGCAGAAAAATCAAGGTATTT.

The chain employs TRGV5 and TRGJ1 or TRGJ2. The J gene comes from matching the DNA to germline here; TCRdb lacks it. The CDR3 runs 14 residues. The germline V gene has CDR1 VINAFY and CDR2 YDVSNSKD. V gave up 6 bases and J gave up 2 bases; unmatched junction bases: 10. The chain's CDR3 is CATWTGRDYYKKLF. The CDR3, as DNA: TGTGCCACCTGGACAGGACGAGATTATTATAAGAAACTCTTT.

This clone was seen many times. TCRdb has a much larger clone's protein, which differs at residue 7 from the translation of this DNA, likely because of a read error; what is shown is the protein translated from the DNA. This chain joins TRGV5 and TRGJ1 or TRGJ2. Germline CDR1 is VINAFY and CDR2 is YDVSNSKD. The V segment lost 0 bases and the J segment 7 bases; nucleotides outside the gene matches: 6. The CDR3 length is 13 residues. The CDR3 region is CATWDRRRYKKLF. CDR3 sequence (DNA): TGTGCCACCTGGGACAGGCGGCGGTATAAGAAACTCTTT.

This clone was recorded many times. A far larger clone is a single base away, which makes a read error likely. This chain connects TRGV4 to TRGJ1 or TRGJ2. Germline values: CDR1 EGSTGY, CDR2 YDSYTSSV. The CDR3 is made up of 10 amino acids. The CDR3 reads CATWEHKRLF. The CDR3 region has the DNA TGTGCCACCTGGGAGCATAAGAGACTCTTT.

About this clone itself: With only one base between it and a far larger clone, this is likely a read error. Within the sample, other DNA sequences also encode this same CDR3. The chain recombines TRGV4 with TRGJ1 or TRGJ2. Assignment of the J gene here rests on matching the DNA to germline, because TCRdb gives none. The CDR3 is 11 amino acids. Trimming at V came to 3 bases and at J to 10 bases, leaving 6 bases not matched to a gene. CDR1 EGSTGY and CDR2 YDSYTSSV come from the germline V gene. CDR3 in amino acids: CATWDLYKKLF. CDR3 nucleotides: TGTGCCACCTGGGATTTATACAAGAAACTCTTT.

This clone came up many times. The protein held in TCRdb is that of a much larger clone and does not match this DNA's translation at residue 12, likely because of a read error; the protein shown is translated from the DNA. The chain links TRGV9 to TRGJ1 or TRGJ2. The J gene, not given by TCRdb, was assigned here from a germline match of the nucleotide sequence. CDR1 is GITISATS and CDR2 is ISYDGTV in the germline V gene (reference sequence). The CDR3 is 17 residues long. The CDR3 sequence: CALCLHNRQPNHYKKLF. CDR3 sequence (DNA): TGTGCCTTGTGTCTCCACAACCGACAACCGAATCATTATAAGAAACTCTTT.

This clone was seen ten or more times. Given a far larger clone just one base away, this is likely a sequencing read error. Distinct nucleotide sequences in the sample also encode this CDR3. The rearrangement uses TRGV9 and TRGJ1 or TRGJ2. TCRdb is silent on the J gene; assignment here came from matching the DNA to germline. The CDR3 has 15 amino acids. The V gene's germline CDR1 is GITISATS and CDR2 ISYDGTV (reference sequence). The CDR3 spells CALWEVLLPYYKKLF. The CDR3 region has the DNA TGCGCCTTGTGGGAAGTCTTACTGCCTTATTATAAGAAACTCTTT.

This clone was found many times. V gene TRGV2 combines with J gene TRGJ1 or TRGJ2. The ends lost 0 bases at V and 4 bases at J; junction bases unmatched: 9. The CDR3 is 15 residues long. Germline V gives CDR1 EGSNGY, CDR2 YDSYNSKV. The CDR3 region is CATWDGRNRYYKKLF. Here the CDR3 DNA reads TGTGCCACCTGGGACGGGCGAAATAGGTATTATAAGAAACTCTTT.

This clone was counted a few times. This is likely an artifact of a read error, given a far larger clone one base away. This sample also contains other DNA sequences that code for the same CDR3. The V and J genes are TRGV9 and TRGJ1 or TRGJ2. TCRdb gives no J gene; it was assigned here by matching the DNA to germline. CDR1 and CDR2 (germline): GITISATS, ISYDGTV (reference sequence). This CDR3 comprises 14 residues. Here the CDR3 DNA reads TGTGCCCTGTGGGAGGTGCGAGGGTGCCCTAAGAAACTCTTT. Protein product: CALWEVRGCPKKLF.